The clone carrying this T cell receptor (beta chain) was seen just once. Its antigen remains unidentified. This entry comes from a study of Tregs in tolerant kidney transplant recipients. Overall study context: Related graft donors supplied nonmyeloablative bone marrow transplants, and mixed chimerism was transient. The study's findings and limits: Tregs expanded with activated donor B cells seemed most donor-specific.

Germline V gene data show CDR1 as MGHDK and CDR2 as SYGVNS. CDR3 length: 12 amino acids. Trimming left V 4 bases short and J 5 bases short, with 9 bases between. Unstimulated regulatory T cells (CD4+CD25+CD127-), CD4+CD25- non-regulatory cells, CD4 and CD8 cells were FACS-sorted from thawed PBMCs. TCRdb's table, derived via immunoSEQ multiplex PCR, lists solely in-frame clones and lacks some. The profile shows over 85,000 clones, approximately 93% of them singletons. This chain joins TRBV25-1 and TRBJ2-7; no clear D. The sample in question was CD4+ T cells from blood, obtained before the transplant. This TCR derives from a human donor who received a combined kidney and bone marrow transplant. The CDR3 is CASSGSKNEQYF. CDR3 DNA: TGTGCCAGCAGTGGGAGCAAGAACGAGCAGTACTTC.